Listed here is a single T cell receptor (beta chain). As yet, its antigen is unknown. This sample was taken from a study of T cells in Graves' hyperthyroidism and ophthalmopathy. Study at large: Once the initial diagnosis was made, peripheral blood was obtained before any treatment.

Findings of the study overall: The model identified upcoming ophthalmopathy a median about 7.1 months ahead of onset. In blood, most of the thyroid clonotypes expanded above 0.001 were also present.

From RNA transcripts, TCR beta CDR3 regions were amplified. During a first-round RT-PCR of the TCR CDR3, the HTBI primer set was used. TCRdb independently ran MiXCR on the multiplex PCR reads; one entry per CDR3 protein. Of about 840,000 distinct CDR3 sequences detected, 38% appear once; the ten largest clones hold 7.5% to 9.5%. The trim removed 2 bases at V and 13 bases at J, leaving 11 bases unmatched. This CDR3 has 13 amino acids. CDR1 and CDR2 from the germline V gene are SGHTA and FQGNSA. Out of roughly 9.1 ml of fresh peripheral blood came the PBMCs. This chain connects TRBV7-2 to TRBJ2-7, with 7 bases identical to TRBD1. The clonotype comes from a man younger than 35 with Graves' hyperthyroidism. The source material was blood. The CDR3 DNA follows: TGTGCCAGCAGCTTACGCGGGTTAGAGGGGGCCTACTTC. It codes for CASSLRGLEGAYF.